This T cell receptor beta chain was captured in a study of prognosis after radiotherapy for stage I lung cancer (dated by TCRdb to the early 2020s). Regarding the complete study: Between early 2018 and early 2019, fewer than 20 patients with stage I NSCLC were enrolled in Nanjing, China. Using image-guided IMRT or VMAT, SBRT was delivered in 3 to 5 fractions at a biologically effective dose of at least 100 Gy. On tumor histology, twelve patients had adenocarcinoma and six to eight had squamous cell carcinoma. In every patient, SBRT was given without any concurrent therapy. The cohort comprised roughly 13 men and 6 women with a median age of 74.5 years, ranging from 53 to 84 years. Every patient was deemed medically inoperable, about a dozen because of comorbidities and several because they refused surgery. Enrolled patients comprised some 13 with newly diagnosed primary stage I lung tumors and a few with oligometastatic NSCLC after surgical resection of the primary tumor. About 20% of the 19 patients developed distant metastases after SBRT, at a median of approximately 7 months; the other 15 showed no significant progression. The study profiled peripheral blood TCR beta repertoires from stage I NSCLC patients before and after stereotactic body radiotherapy and related them to distant failure. The study took one blood sample before SBRT and one after SBRT from each of roughly 20 patients and sequenced all 40 or so samples. On the study overall, not on this receptor specifically: The small cohort and short follow-up limited the study, so independent validation of the findings is needed. None of the reported P values were adjusted for multiple comparisons. TRBV and TRBJ usage frequencies reportedly varied with metastasis status, involving two V genes at baseline and several V and two J genes after SBRT. After SBRT, the number of unique TCR clones decreased (median about 10,000 before versus 6,000 to 7,000 after; Wilcoxon paired P=0.011). Post-SBRT Shannon entropy and its change from baseline were lower in patients who developed distant metastases; baseline Shannon entropy was not associated with metastases. No determination of tumor specificity was made for expanded TCR clones.

The TCR beta CDR3 region was amplified from genomic DNA by two rounds of multiplex PCR. In the first round of PCR, primers specific to each TRBV and TRBJ gene were used, and the primer sequences are filed in Chinese patent CN105087789A. Universal primers were used in the second round of PCR. The Roche High Pure PCR Template Preparation Kit was used to extract genomic DNA from frozen PBMCs. An Illumina HiSeq 3000 was used to sequence the libraries paired-end with 151 bp reads. As for how the authors treated the data: CutAdapt was used to discard raw reads that did not contain the multiplex PCR primer sequences. Using PEAR, the high-quality paired reads were merged into contigs. MiXCR assigned TRB V, D and J gene segments to each contig by aligning to reference sequences. To remove sequencing errors, CDR3 sequences were clustered according to base quality and sequence similarity. Shannon entropy, normalized by the natural log of the productive TCR sequence number, served as the measure of diversity. To get clonality, Shannon entropy was divided by the natural log of the number of unique clonotypes, and that result was subtracted from one. Using the Youden index from ROC curves, the researchers picked the repertoire-metric cut-offs for progression-free survival, and all analyses were carried out in R 3.5.3. The raw public reads went through TCRdb reprocessing: fastp at Q25, MiXCR clone calling, in-frame beta chains kept. Entries are consolidated by CDR3 protein sequence, retaining the most common genes and DNA. The authors' filters were not applied to this entry. A total of around 25,000 distinct CDR3 sequences appear in this sample, around 36% of them only once. The ten largest clones add up to 60% to 65% of the sample.

A history of other malignancies or of prior chemotherapy or radiotherapy was absent in all patients, and node-negative disease was shown on CT and PET/CT in all patients. At each of two time points, about 6 milliliters of peripheral venous blood were collected in EDTA tubes. Ficoll-Paque Plus density-gradient centrifugation was used to isolate PBMCs. Right after collection, samples were placed at -80 degrees C and kept there until analysis. This clonotype was counted ten times or more. The antigen it binds to is not known. One base away lies a much larger clone, so this may be a sequencing read error. The sequence came from a donor of 50 years or more with non-small cell lung cancer. The sample here was PBMCs, taken before or after stereotactic body radiation therapy (not recorded which).

The CDR3 loop reads CASGPDTGDNEQFF. The base sequence is TGTGCTAGTGGACCAGATACAGGGGACAATGAGCAGTTCTTC. The sequence joins TRBV12-5 to TRBJ2-1, with TRBD1 identical over 7 junction bases. There are 14 amino acids in the CDR3, from cysteine to phenylalanine inclusive. The sequence is cut down to CDR3 DNA, 42 bases in frame from base 1. CDR1 LGHNT and CDR2 FRNRAP are derived from the germline V gene. V is cut back by 6 bases and J by 5 bases, with 7 bases in the junction unmatched. The CDR3 plus the reference TRBV12-5 and TRBJ2-1 genes for the other parts give the full variable domain: DARVTQTPRHKVTEMGQEVTMRCQPILGHNTVFWYRQTMMQGLELLAYFRNRAPLDDSGMPKDRFSAEMPDATLATLKIQPSEPRDSAVYFCASGPDTGDNEQFFGPGTRLTVL.